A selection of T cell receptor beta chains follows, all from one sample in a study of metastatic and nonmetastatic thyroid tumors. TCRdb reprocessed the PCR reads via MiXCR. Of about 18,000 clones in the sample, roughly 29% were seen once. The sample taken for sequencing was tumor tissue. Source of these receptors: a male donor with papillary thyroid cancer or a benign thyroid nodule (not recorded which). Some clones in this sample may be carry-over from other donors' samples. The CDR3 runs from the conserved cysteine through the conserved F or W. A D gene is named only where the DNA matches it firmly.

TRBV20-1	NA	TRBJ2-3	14	CSAIFSGRTDTQYF
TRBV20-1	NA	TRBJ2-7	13	CSAGQGFQDEQYF
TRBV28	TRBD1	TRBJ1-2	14	CASSLDRGKNGYTF
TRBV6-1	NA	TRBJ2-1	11	CASSGDTQQFF
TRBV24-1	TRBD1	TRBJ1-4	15	CATETGVPLNEKLFF
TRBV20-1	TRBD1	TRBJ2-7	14	CSALPGTGFYEQYF
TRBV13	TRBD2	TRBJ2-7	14	CASSRGLAIYEQYF
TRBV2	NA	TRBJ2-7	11	CASSNYYEQYF
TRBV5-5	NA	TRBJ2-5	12	CASSSKEETQYF
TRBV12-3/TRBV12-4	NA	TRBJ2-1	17	CASSFDNSAGETHEQVF
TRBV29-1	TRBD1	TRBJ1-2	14	CSVDGEGQGRGYTF
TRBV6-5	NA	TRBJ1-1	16	CASSLDRGLLNTEAFF
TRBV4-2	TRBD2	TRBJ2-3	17	CASNTMTSGRETNTQYF
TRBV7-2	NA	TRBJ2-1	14	CASRRRVSYNGQFF
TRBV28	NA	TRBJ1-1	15	CASRTQPLMNTEAFF
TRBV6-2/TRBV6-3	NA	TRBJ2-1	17	CAISYSRRGRAYNEQFF
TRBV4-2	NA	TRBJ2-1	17	CASSQESVADRMNEQFF
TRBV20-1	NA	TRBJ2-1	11	CSAEGRTEQFF
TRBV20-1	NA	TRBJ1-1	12	CSAARGYTEAFF
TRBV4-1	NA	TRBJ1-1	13	CASSQRENTEAFF
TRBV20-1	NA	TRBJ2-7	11	CSARTGYEQCF
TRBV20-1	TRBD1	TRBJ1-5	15	CSVRGGQVKNQPQHF
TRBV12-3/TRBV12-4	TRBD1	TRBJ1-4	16	CASGISAGQDGLFPAF
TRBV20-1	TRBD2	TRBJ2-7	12	CSALAGVLVQYF
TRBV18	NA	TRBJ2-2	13	CASSPDFTAELFF
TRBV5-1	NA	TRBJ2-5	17	CASSLGLAQHLQETQYF
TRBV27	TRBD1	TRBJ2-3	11	CASGRDRVQYF
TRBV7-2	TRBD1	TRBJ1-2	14	CASSEIDRVDGYTF
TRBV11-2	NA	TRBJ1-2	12	CASSLGEYGYTF
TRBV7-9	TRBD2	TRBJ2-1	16	CASSLEAGGAYNEQFF
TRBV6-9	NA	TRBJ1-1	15	CASSYGDRVDTEAFF